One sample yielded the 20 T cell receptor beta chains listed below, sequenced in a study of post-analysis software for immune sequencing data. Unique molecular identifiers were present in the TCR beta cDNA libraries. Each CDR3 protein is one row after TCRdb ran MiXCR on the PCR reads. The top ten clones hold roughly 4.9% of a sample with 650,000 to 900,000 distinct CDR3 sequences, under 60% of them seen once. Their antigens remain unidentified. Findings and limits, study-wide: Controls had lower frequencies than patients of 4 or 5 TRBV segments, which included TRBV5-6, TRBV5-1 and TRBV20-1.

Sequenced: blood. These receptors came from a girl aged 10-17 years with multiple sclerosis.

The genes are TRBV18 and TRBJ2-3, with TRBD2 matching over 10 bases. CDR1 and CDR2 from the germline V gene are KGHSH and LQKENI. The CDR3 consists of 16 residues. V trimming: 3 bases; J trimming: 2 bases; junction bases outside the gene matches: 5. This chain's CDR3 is CASSPALAGITDTQYF. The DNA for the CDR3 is TGTGCCAGCTCACCTGCACTAGCGGGAATCACAGATACGCAGTATTTT. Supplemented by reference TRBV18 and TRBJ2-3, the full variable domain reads NAGVMQNPRHLVRRRGQEARLRCSPMKGHSHVYWYRQLPEEGLKFMVYLQKENIIDESGMPKERFSAEFPKEGPSILRIQQVVRGDSAAYFCASSPALAGITDTQYFGPGTRLTVL.

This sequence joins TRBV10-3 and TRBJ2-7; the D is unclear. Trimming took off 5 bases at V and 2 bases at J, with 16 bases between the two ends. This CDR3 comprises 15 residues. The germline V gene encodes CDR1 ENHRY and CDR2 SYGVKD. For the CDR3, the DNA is TGTGCCATCAGTCCCTCCGGGCTGGGTACCTACGAGCAGTACTTC. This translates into CAISPSGLGTYEQYF.

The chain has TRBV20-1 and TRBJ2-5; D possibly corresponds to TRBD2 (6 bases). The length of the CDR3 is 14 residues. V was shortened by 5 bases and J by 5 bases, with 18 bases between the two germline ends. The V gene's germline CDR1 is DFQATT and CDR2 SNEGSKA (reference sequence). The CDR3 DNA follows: TGCAGTGCTGAGAGGTGGGGGGTGCGGGAGACCCAGTACTTC. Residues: CSAERWGVRETQYF.

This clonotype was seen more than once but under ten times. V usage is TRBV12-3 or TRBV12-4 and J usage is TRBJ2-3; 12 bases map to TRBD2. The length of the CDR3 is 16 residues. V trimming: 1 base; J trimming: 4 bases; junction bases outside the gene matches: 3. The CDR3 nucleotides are TGTGCCAGCAGTTTAGTACTAGCGGGAGGTGCAGATACGCAGTATTTT. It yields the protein CASSLVLAGGADTQYF.

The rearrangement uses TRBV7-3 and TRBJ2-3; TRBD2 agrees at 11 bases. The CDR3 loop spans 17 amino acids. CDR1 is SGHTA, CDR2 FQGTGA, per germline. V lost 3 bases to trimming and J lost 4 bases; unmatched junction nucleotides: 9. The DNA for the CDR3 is TGTGCCAGCAGCTTGCACCCACTAGCGGGAGACGCAGATACGCAGTATTTT. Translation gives CASSLHPLAGDADTQYF. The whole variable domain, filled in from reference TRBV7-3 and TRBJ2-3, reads GAGVSQTPSNKVTEKGKYVELRCDPISGHTALYWYRQSLGQGPEFLIYFQGTGAADDSGLPNDRFFAVRPEGSVSTLKIQRTERGDSAVYLCASSLHPLAGDADTQYFGPGTRLTVL.

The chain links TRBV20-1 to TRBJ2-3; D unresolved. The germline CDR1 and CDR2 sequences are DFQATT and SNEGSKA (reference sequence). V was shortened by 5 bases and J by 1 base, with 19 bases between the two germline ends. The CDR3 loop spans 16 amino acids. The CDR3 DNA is TGCAGTGCTGCCTTGCTGGGTCTAGAGGGCACAGATACGCAGTATTTT. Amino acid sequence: CSAALLGLEGTDTQYF.

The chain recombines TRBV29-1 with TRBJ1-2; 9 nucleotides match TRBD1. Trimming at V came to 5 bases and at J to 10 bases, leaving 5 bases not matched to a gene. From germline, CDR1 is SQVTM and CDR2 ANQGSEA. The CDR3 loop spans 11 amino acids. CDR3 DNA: TGCAGCGTTTCATTACAGGGGGCCTACACCTTC. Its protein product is CSVSLQGAYTF.

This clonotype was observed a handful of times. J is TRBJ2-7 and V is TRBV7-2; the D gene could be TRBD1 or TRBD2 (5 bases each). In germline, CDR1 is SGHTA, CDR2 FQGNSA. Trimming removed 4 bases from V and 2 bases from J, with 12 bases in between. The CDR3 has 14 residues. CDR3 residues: CASSSAGAPYEQYF. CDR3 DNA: TGTGCCAGCAGCTCCGCCGGGGCCCCCTACGAGCAGTACTTC.

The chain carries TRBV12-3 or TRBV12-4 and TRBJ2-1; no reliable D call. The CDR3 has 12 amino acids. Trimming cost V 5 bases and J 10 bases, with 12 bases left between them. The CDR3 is CASSAPGREQFF. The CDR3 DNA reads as TGTGCCAGCAGTGCCCCAGGTAGAGAGCAGTTCTTC.

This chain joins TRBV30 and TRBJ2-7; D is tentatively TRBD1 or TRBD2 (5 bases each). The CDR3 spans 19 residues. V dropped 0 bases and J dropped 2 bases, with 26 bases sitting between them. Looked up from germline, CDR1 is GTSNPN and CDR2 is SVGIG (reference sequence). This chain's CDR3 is CAWSVLFGTQRLPTYEQYF. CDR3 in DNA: TGTGCCTGGAGTGTACTCTTTGGGACCCAACGATTACCCACCTACGAGCAGTACTTC.

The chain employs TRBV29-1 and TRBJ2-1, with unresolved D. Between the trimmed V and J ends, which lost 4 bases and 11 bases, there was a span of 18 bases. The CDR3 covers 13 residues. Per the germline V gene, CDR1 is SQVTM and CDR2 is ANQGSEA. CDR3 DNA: TGCAGCGTTGGAGATCCGTCCCCCCGAAAGCAGTTCTTC. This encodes CSVGDPSPRKQFF.

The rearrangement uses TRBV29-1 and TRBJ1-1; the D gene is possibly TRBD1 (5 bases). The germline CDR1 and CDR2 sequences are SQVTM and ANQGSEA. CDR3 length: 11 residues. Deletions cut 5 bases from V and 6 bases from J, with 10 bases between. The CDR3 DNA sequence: TGCAGCGTTACAGGCCCCCCTGAAGCTTTCTTT. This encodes CSVTGPPEAFF.

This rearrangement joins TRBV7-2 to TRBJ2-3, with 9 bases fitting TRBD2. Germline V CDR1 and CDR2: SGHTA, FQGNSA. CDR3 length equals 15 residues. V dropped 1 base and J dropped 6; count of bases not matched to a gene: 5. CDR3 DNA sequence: TGTGCCAGCAGCTTAGTAGCGGGAGAGTCTGATACGCAGTATTTT. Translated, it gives CASSLVAGESDTQYF.

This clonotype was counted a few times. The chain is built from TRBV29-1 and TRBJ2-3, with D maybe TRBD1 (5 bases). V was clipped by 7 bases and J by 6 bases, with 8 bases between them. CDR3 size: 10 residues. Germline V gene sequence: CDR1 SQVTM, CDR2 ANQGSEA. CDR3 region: CSAKGDTQYF. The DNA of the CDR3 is TGCAGCGCAAAGGGGGATACGCAGTATTTT.

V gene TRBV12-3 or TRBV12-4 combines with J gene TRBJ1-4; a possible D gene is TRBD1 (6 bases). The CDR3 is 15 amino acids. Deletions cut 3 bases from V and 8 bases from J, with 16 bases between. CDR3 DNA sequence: TGTGCCAGCAGTTTTTGGACAGAACGACACGAAAAACTGTTTTTT. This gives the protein CASSFWTERHEKLFF.

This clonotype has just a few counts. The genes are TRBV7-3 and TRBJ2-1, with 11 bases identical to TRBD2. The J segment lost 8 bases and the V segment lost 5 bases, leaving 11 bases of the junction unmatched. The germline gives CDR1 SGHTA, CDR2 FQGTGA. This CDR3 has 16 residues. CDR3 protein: CASSGHSGRADDEQFF. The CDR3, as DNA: TGTGCCAGCAGCGGGCATAGCGGGAGGGCCGACGATGAGCAGTTCTTC.

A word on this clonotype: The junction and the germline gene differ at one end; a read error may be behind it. In nucleotides, the CDR3 is TGCAGTGCTAGAGAAGGGGTGTTACCGACCTACGAGCAGAACTTC. Protein: CSAREGVLPTYEQNF. The chain is built from TRBV20-1 and TRBJ2-5, with a weak D call TRBD1 (5 bases). The CDR3 sequence is 15 residues long. CDR1 is DFQATT and CDR2 is SNEGSKA in the germline V gene (reference sequence).

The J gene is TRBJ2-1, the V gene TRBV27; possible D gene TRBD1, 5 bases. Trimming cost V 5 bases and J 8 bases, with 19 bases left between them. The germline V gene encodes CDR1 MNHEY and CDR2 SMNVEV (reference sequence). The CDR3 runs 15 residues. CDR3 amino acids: CASSRIRGLRDEQFF. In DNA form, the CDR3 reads TGTGCCAGCAGTCGAATAAGGGGCCTCCGGGATGAGCAGTTCTTC.

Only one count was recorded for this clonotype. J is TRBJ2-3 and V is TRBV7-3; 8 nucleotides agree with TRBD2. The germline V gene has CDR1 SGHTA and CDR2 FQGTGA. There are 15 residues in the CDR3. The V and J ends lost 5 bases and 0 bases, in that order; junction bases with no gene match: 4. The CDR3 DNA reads TGTGCCAGCAGCCATAGCGGGGCTAGCACAGATACGCAGTATTTT. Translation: CASSHSGASTDTQYF. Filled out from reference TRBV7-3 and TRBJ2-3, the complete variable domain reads GAGVSQTPSNKVTEKGKYVELRCDPISGHTALYWYRQSLGQGPEFLIYFQGTGAADDSGLPNDRFFAVRPEGSVSTLKIQRTERGDSAVYLCASSHSGASTDTQYFGPGTRLTVL.

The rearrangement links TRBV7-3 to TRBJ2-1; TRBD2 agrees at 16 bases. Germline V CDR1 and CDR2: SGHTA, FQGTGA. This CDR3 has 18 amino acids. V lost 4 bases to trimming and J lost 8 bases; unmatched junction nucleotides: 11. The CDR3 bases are TGTGCCAGCAGCTCCGGGACTAGCGGGAGGGCCAGGACCGATGAGCAGTTCTTC. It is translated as CASSSGTSGRARTDEQFF.